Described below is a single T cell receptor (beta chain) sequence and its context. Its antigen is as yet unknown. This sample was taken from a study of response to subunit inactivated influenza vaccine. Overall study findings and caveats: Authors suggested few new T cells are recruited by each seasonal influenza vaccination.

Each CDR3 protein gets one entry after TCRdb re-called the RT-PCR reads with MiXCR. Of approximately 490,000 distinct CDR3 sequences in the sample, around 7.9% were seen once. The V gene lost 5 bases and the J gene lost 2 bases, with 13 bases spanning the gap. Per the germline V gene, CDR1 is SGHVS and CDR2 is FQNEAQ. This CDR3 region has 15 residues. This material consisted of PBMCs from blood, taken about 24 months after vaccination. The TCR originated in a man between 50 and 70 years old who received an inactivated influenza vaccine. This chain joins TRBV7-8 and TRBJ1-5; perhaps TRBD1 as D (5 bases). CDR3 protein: CASSPDSGGNQPQHF. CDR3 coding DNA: TGTGCCAGCAGCCCCGACAGTGGGGGCAATCAGCCCCAGCATTTT.